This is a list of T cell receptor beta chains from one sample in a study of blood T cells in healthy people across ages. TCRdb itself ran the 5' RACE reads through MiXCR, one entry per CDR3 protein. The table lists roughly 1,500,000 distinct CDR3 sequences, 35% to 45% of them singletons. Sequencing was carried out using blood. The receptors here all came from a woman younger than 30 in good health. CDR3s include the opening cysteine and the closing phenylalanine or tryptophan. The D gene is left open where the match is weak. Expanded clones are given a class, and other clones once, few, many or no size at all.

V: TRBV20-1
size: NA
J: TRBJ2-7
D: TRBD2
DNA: TGCAGTGCTCCCAAGCGGGGTCCCTCCTACGAGCAGTACTTC
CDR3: CSAPKRGPSYEQYF

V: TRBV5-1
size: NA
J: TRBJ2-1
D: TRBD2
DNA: TGCGCCAGCAGCAGACTAGCGGGCAACAATGAGCAGTTCTTC
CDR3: CASSRLAGNNEQFF

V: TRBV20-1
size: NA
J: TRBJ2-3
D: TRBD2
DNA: TGCAGTGCTAGCGCGCGGGGGACCCTCACAGATACGCAGTATTTT
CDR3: CSASARGTLTDTQYF

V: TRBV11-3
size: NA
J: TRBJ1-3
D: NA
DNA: TGTGCCAGCAGCTCTGCCTCGACTGGAAACACCATATATTTT
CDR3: CASSSASTGNTIYF

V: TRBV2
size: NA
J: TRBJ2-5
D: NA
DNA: TGTGCCAGCAGTGGGAGCGGAGGGGCACCAGAGACCCAGTACTTC
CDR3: CASSGSGGAPETQYF

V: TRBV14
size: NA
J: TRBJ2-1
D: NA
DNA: TGTGCCAGCAGCCACAATAGGGACTCCCCCTACAATGAGCAGTTCTTC
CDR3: CASSHNRDSPYNEQFF

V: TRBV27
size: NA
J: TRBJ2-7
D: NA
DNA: TGTGCCAGCAGTGCCGCCTGGGGGGCGGGAATGGATCGGGAGCAGTACTTC
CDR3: CASSAAWGAGMDREQYF

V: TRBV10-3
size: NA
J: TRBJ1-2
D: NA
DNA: TGTGCCAGCAGTGTCGGGGAGGGCTACACCTTC
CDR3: CASSVGEGYTF

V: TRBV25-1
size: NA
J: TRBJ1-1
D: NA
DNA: TGTGCCAGCAGTGCCCTCCAGAACACTGAAGCTTTCTTT
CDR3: CASSALQNTEAFF

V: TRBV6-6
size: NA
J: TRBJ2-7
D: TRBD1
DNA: TGTGCCAGCAGTTTATCAGGGGGCAACAACGAGCAGTACTTC
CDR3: CASSLSGGNNEQYF

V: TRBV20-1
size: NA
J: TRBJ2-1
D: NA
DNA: TGCAGTGCTAGAGCTATCGGCGGGGTTAGGTACAATGAGCAGTTCTTC
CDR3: CSARAIGGVRYNEQFF

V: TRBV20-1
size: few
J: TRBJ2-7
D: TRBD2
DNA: TGCAGTGTTATCCCCCCGGAGGCTAGCGGGGTGGAGCAGTACTTC
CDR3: CSVIPPEASGVEQYF

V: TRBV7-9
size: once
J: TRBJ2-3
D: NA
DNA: TGTGCCAGCAGCCCAGAACTAGCTTCACACGCAGATACGCAGTATTTT
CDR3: CASSPELASHADTQYF

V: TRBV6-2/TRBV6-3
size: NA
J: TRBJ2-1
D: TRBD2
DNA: TGTGCCAGCAGTTACTCCTATAGCGGGGGTGTCAATGAGCAGTTCTTC
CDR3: CASSYSYSGGVNEQFF

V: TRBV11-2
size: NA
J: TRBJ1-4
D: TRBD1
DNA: TGTGCCAGCAGCCTAACTTCGACAGGGGGTAATGAAAAACTGTTTTTT
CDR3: CASSLTSTGGNEKLFF

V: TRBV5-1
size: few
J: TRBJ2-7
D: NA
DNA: TGCGCCAGCATCCAGGGGCGTGAGGGCTACGAGCAGTACTTC
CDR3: CASIQGREGYEQYF

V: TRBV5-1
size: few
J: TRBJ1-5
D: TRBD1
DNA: TGCGCCAGCAGCTTGGGGGGACAGCTCGGGAATCAGCCCCAGCATTTT
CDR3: CASSLGGQLGNQPQHF

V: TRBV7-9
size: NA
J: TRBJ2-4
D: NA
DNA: TGTGCCAGCAGCTTAGTTGACAGAAACATTCAGTACTTC
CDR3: CASSLVDRNIQYF

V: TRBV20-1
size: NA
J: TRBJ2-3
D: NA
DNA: TGCAGTGCCGCGGGACCGTTCACAGATACGCAGTATTTT
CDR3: CSAAGPFTDTQYF

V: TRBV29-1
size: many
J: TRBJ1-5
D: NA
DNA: TGCAGCGTTGAAGAAAGGAAGACGGGCAATCAGCCCCAGCATTTT
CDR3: CSVEERKTGNQPQHF

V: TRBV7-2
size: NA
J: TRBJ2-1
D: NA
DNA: TGTGCCAGCAGCTTAGCTGCGCGGGGTGAGCAGTTCTTC
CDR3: CASSLAARGEQFF

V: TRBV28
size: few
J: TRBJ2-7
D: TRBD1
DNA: TGTGCCAGCGTCCGAGCCGGGACAGTAGAGGACGAGCAGTACTTC
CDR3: CASVRAGTVEDEQYF

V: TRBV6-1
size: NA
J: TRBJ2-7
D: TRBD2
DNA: TGTGCCAGCAGTAAGATCGGGACTACCGCCTACGAGCAGTACTTC
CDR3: CASSKIGTTAYEQYF

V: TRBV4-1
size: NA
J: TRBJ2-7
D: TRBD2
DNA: TGCGCCAGCAGCCAAGCTGAGCGGGGGGGCTCCTACGAGCAGTACTTC
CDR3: CASSQAERGGSYEQYF

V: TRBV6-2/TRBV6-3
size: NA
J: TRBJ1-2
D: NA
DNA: TGTGCCAGCAGCCGGTCCCCCGAGAACGGCTACACCTTC
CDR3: CASSRSPENGYTF

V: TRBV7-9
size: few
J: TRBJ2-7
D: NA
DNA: TGTGCCAGCACTGCAGTTGGCTACGAGCAGTACTTC
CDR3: CASTAVGYEQYF

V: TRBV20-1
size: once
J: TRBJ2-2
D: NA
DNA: TGCAGTGCTAGAGATCGATCTGGACAGAACACCGGGGAGCTGTTTTTT
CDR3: CSARDRSGQNTGELFF

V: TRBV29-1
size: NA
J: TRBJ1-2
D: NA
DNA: TGCAGCGTTGTCACACCCAGCGCCTATGGCTACACCTTC
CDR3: CSVVTPSAYGYTF

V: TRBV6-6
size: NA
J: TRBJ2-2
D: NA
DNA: TGTGCCAGCAGTTACTCGATGGGTAACGGGGAGCTGTTTTTT
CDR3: CASSYSMGNGELFF

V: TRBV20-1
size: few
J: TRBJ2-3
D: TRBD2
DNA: TGCAGTGCTAGAGAGCTACTAGGGAGGGGCTTCACAGATACGCAGTATTTT
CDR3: CSARELLGRGFTDTQYF

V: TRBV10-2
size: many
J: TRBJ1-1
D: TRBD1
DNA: TGCGCCAGCAGCCCCCAGGGGGGGGACACTGAAGCTTTCTTT
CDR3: CASSPQGGDTEAFF

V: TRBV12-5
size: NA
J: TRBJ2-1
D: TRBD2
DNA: TGTGCTAGTGGTTTGAGCGGGGGACACAATGAGCAGTTCTTC
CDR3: CASGLSGGHNEQFF

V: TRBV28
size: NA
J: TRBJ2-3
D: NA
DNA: TGTGCCAGCAATCGAAACACAGATACGCAGTATTTT
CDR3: CASNRNTDTQYF

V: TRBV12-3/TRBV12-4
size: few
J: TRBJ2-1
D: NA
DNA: TGTGCCGGCTCGATACAGGGACCATACAATGAGCAGTTCTTC
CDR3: CAGSIQGPYNEQFF

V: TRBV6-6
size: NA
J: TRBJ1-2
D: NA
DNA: TGTGCCAGCAGTTACTCGGGCCTGGCCACCTTC
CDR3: CASSYSGLATF

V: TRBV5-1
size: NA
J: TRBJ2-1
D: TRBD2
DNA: TGCGCCAGCAGCTTGGGCCCTACTACCGGGACTAGCGGGAGAAATGAGCAGTTCTTC
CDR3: CASSLGPTTGTSGRNEQFF

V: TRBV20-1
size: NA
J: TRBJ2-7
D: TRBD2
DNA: TGCAGTGCCCATACCGGGACTAGAACCTACGAGCAGTACTTC
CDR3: CSAHTGTRTYEQYF

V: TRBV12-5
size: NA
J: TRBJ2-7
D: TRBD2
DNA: TGTGCTAGTGGTTGGGGGACTAGCGGGTACGAGCAGTACTTC
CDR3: CASGWGTSGYEQYF

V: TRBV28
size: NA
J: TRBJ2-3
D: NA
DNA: TGTGCCAGCAGTCTCGATGGGTACGGCACAGATACGCAGTATTTT
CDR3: CASSLDGYGTDTQYF

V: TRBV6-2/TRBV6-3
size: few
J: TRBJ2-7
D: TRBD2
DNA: TGTGCCACGGGGGGACCTCCCTACGAGCAGTACTTC
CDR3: CATGGPPYEQYF

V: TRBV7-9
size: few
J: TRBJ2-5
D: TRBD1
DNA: TGTGCCAGCAGCTTAGTTCAGTGGTCGGACAGGGGAAAAGAGACCCAGTACTTC
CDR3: CASSLVQWSDRGKETQYF

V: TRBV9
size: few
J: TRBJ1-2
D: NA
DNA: TGTGCCAGCAGCGTAGGATCAGGGGAACTTGGCTACACCTTC
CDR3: CASSVGSGELGYTF

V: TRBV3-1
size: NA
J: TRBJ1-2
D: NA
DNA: TGTGCCAGCAGCCAAGAATCGCAGACCGCTAACTATGGCTACACCTTC
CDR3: CASSQESQTANYGYTF

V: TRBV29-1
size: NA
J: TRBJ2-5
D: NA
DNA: TGCAGCGTAAGGGATGAGGAGACCCAGTACTTC
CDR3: CSVRDEETQYF

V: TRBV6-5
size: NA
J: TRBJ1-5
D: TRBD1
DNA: TGTGCCAGCAGTTACGGCCAGGGGGCTCATCAGCCCCAGCATTTT
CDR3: CASSYGQGAHQPQHF

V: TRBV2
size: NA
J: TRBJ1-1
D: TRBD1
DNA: TGTGCCACCACGGGACAGGGGATCGGGAACACTGAAGCTTTCTTT
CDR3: CATTGQGIGNTEAFF

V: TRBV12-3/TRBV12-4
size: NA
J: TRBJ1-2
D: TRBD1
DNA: TGTGCCAGCAGTCAGACAGGGGGCCTCTACACCTTC
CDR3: CASSQTGGLYTF

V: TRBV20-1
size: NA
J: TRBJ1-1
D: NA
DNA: TGCAGTGCTAGAGAGCGGGGCTTGGAGACTGAAGCTTTCTTT
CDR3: CSARERGLETEAFF

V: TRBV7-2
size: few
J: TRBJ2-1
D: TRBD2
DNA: TGTGCCAGCAGCTCCACCGGGACTAGGCGCAATGAGCAGTTCTTC
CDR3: CASSSTGTRRNEQFF

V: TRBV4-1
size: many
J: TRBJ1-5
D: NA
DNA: TGCGCCAGCAGCCAAGAGGGTATCGGCAATCAGCCCCAGCATTTT
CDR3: CASSQEGIGNQPQHF

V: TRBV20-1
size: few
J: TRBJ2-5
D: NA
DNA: TGCAGTGCTAGATTGCCCCTTAGCGTGACCCAGTACTTC
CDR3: CSARLPLSVTQYF

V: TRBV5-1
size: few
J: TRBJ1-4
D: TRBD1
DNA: TGCGCCAGCAGCGGCGGACAGGGGGCCTTTGAAAAACTGTTTTTT
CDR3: CASSGGQGAFEKLFF